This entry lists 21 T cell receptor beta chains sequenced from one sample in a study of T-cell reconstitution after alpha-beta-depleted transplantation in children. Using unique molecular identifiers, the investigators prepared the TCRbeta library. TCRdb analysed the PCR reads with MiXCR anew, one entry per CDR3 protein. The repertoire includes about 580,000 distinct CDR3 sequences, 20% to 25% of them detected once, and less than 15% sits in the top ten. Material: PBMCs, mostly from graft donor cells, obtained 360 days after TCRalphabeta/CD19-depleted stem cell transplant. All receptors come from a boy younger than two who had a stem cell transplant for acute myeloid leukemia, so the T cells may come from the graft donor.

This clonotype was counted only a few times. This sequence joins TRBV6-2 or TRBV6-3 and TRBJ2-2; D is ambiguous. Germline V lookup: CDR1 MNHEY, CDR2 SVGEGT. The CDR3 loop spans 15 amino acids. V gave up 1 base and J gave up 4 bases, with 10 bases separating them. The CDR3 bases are TGTGCCAGCAGTTACTGGCCCCCAGCCACCGGGGAGCTGTTTTTT. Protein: CASSYWPPATGELFF.

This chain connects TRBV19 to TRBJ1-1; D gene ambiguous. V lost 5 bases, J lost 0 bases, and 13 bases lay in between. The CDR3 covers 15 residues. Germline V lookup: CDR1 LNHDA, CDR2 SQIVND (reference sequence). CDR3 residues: CASSEFPNLNTEAFF. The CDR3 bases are TGTGCCAGTAGTGAGTTTCCGAACTTGAACACTGAAGCTTTCTTT.

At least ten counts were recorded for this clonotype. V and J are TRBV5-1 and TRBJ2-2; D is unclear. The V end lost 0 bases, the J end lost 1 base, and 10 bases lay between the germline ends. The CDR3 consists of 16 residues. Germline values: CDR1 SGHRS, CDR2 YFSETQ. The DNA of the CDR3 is TGCGCCAGCAGCTTGGAGGCAGCCCTGAACACCGGGGAGCTGTTTTTT. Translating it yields CASSLEAALNTGELFF.

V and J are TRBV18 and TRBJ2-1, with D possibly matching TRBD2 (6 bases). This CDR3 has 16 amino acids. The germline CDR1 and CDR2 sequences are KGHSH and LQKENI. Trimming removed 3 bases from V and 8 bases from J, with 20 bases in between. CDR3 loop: CASSPSRRGMIDEQFF. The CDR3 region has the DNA TGTGCCAGCTCACCTTCGAGGCGGGGAATGATCGATGAGCAGTTCTTC.

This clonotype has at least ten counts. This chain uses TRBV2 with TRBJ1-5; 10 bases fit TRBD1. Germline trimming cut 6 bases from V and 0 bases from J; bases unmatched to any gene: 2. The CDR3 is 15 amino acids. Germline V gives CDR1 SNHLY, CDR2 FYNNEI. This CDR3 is CASRGQGISNQPQHF. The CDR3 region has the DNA TGTGCCAGCAGGGGACAGGGGATTAGCAATCAGCCCCAGCATTTT.

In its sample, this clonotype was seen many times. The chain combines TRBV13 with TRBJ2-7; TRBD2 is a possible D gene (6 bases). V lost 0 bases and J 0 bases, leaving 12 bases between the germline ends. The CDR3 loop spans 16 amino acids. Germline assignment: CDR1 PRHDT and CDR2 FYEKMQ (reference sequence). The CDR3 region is CASSLGGGISSYEQYF. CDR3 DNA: TGTGCCAGCAGCTTAGGTGGGGGGATAAGCTCCTACGAGCAGTACTTC. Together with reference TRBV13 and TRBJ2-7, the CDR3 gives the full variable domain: AAGVIQSPRHLIKEKRETATLKCYPIPRHDTVYWYQQGPGQDPQFLISFYEKMQSDKGSIPDRFSAQQFSDYHSELNMSSLELGDSALYFCASSLGGGISSYEQYFGPGTRLTVT.

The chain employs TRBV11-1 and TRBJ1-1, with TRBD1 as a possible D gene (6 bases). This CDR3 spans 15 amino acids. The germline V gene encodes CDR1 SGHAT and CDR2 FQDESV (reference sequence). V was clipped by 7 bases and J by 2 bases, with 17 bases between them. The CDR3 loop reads CASTPRGPLNTEAFF. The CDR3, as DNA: TGTGCCAGCACCCCTCGGGGGCCGTTAAACACTGAAGCTTTCTTT.

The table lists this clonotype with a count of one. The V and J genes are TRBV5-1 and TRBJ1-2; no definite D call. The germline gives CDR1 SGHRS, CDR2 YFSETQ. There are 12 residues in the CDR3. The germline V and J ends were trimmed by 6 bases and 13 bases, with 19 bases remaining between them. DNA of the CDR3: TGCGCCAGCACCTCGGGTTCTTTCGATATCACCTTC. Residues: CASTSGSFDITF.

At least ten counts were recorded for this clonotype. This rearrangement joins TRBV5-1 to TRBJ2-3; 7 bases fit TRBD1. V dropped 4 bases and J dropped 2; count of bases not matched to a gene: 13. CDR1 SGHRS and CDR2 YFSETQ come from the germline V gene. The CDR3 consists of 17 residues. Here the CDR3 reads CASSILGQDAYTDTQYF. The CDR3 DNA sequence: TGCGCCAGCAGCATCCTAGGACAGGACGCATACACAGATACGCAGTATTTT.

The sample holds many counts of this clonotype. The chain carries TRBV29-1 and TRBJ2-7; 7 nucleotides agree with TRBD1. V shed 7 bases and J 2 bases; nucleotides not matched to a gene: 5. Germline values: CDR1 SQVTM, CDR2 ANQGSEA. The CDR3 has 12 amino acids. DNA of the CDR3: TGCAGCGGAGGGGACAGAACCTACGAGCAGTACTTC. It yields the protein CSGGDRTYEQYF.

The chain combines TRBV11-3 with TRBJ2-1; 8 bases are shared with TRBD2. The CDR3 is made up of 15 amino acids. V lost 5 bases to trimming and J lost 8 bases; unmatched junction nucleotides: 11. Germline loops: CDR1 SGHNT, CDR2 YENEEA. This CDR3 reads CASSDSSRGGHEQFF. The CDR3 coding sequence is TGTGCCAGCAGCGATAGCTCTCGGGGGGGCCATGAGCAGTTCTTC.

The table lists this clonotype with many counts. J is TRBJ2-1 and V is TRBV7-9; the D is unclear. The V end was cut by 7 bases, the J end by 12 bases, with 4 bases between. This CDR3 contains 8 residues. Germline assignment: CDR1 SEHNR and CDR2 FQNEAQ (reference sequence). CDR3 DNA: TGTGCCAGCATTCCGCAGTTCTTC. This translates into CASIPQFF.

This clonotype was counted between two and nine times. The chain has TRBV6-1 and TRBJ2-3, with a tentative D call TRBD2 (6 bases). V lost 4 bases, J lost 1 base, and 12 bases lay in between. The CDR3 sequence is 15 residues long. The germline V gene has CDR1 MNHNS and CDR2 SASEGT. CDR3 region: CASSGRGTGTDTQYF. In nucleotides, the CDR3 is TGTGCCAGCAGTGGGAGGGGCACCGGCACAGATACGCAGTATTTT.

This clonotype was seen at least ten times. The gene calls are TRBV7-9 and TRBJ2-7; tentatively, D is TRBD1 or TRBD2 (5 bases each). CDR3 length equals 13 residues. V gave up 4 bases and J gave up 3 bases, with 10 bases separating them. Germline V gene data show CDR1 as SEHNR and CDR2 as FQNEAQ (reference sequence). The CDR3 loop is CASSSGTLYEQYF. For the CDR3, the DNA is TGTGCCAGCAGCTCCGGGACCCTCTACGAGCAGTACTTC. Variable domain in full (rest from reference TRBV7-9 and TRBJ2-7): DTGVSQNPRHKITKRGQNVTFRCDPISEHNRLYWYRQTLGQGPEFLTYFQNEAQLEKSRLLSDRFSAERPKGSFSTLEIQRTEQGDSAMYLCASSSGTLYEQYFGPGTRLTVT.

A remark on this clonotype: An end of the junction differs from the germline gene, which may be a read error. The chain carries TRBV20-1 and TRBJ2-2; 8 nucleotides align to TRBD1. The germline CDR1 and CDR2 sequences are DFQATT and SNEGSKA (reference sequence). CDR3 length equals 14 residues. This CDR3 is CGAKQGANTGELFF. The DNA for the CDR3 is TGCGGTGCGAAGCAGGGGGCTAACACCGGGGAGCTGTTTTTT.

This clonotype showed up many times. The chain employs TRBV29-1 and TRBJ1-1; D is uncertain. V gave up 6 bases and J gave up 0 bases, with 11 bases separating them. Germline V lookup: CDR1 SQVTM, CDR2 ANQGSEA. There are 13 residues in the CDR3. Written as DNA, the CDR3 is TGCAGCGTATGTGGGGTTTTGAACACTGAAGCTTTCTTT. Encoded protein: CSVCGVLNTEAFF.

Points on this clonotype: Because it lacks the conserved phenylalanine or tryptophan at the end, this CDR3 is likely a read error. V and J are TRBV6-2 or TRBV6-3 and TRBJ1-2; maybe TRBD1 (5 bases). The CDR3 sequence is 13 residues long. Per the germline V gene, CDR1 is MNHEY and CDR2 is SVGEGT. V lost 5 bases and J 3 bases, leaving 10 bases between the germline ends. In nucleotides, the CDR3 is TGTGCCAGCAGTAGGGACCGATACTATGGCTACACCTGC. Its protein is CASSRDRYYGYTC.

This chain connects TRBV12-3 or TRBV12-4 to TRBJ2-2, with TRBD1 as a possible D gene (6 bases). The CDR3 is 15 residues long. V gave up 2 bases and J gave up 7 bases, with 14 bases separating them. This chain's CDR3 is CASSLLAGADGELFF. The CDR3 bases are TGTGCCAGCAGTTTATTGGCAGGGGCGGACGGGGAGCTGTTTTTT.

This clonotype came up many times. The CDR3 sequence is CSVRGGVVGDLNYGYTF. The CDR3 DNA sequence: TGCAGCGTGAGGGGGGGGGTAGTCGGCGACCTGAACTATGGCTACACCTTC. The chain uses TRBV29-1 and TRBJ1-2; D may be TRBD1 (6 bases). Per germline, CDR1 SQVTM and CDR2 ANQGSEA. The V end was cut by 6 bases, the J end by 2 bases, with 25 bases between. This CDR3 is built from 17 residues.

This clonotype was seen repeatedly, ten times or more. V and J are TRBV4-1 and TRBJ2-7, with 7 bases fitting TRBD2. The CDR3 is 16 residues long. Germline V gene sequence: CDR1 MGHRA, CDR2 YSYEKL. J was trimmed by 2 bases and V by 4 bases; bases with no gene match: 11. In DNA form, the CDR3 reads TGCGCCAGCAGCCTCCCCGGATGGACTAGTCCCTACGAGCAGTACGTC. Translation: CASSLPGWTSPYEQYV.

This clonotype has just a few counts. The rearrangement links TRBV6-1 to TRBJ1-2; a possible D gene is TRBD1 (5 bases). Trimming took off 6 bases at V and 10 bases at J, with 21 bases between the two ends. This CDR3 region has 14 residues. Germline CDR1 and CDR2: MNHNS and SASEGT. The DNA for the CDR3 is TGTGCCAGCAGCCCCTCGACCGACAGAATTGACTACACCTTC. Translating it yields CASSPSTDRIDYTF.